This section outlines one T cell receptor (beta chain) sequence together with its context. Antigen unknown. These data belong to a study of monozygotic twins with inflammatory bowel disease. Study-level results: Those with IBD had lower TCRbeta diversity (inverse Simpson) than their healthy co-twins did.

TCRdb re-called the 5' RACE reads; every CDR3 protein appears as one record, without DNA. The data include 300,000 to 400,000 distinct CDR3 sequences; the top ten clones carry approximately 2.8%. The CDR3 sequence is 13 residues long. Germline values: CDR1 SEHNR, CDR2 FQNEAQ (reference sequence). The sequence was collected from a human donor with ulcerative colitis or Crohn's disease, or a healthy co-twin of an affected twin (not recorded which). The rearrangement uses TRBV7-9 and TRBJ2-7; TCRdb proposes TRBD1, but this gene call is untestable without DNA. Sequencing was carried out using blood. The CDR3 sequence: CASSGQPSNEQYF.